A selection of T cell receptor beta chains follows, all from one sample in a study of CD8+CD57+ T cells in acquired aplastic anemia. TCRdb passed the reads through MiXCR, listing each CDR3 protein once. In the table there are about 150,000 distinct CDR3 sequences, about 50% of which are singletons. Sequenced input: sorted CD4+, CD8+, or CD8+CD57+ T cells (not recorded which) from PBMCs. The source is a human donor with aplastic anemia. CDR3s include the opening cysteine and the closing phenylalanine or tryptophan. A D gene is named only where the DNA matches it firmly. Clone size is not always given. Where it is, it says once, few, many or a class for expanded clones.

TRBJ1-1 - - TRBV7-9 TGTTCCGGCAGCTTCGGACGCACTGAAGCTTTCTTT CSGSFGRTEAFF
TRBJ2-1 - - TRBV15 TGTGCCACCAGCAGAGAACTCATAGGGAATGAGCAGTTCTTC CATSRELIGNEQFF
TRBJ1-1 - - TRBV7-3 TGTGCCAGCAGCTTAGTGAGGGCCACGAACACTGAAGCTTTCTTT CASSLVRATNTEAFF
TRBJ2-7 - - TRBV27 TGTGCCAGCAGGACGGATTACTACGAGCAGTACTTC CASRTDYYEQYF
TRBJ2-1 TRBD2 - TRBV12-3/TRBV12-4 TGTGCCAGCAGTCCCTCTGAGCGGGGTGAGCAGTTCTTC CASSPSERGEQFF
TRBJ1-3 - few TRBV24-1 TGTGCCACCAGTGACCTGAATGGAAACACCATATATTTT CATSDLNGNTIYF
TRBJ2-3 - many TRBV20-1 TGCAGTGCCGCAGGAACCCCCACGGACACAGATACGCAGTATTTT CSAAGTPTDTDTQYF
TRBJ2-7 TRBD1 many TRBV7-6 TGTGCCAGCAGCTTAGGGACAGGGGACGAGCAGTACTTC CASSLGTGDEQYF
TRBJ2-3 TRBD2 - TRBV27 TGTGCCAGCAGTTTAATAGCGGGGGGATCCACAGATACGCAGTATTTT CASSLIAGGSTDTQYF
TRBJ2-7 TRBD2 - TRBV7-8 TGTGCCAGCAGCTTAGTATGGACCGGGACTAGCGATACCTACGAGCAGTACTTC CASSLVWTGTSDTYEQYF
TRBJ2-2 - - TRBV7-9 TGTGCCAGCAGCTCTCAATGGACCGGGGAGCTGTTTTTT CASSSQWTGELFF
TRBJ2-1 - - TRBV24-1 TGTGCCACCACCGGACCAGACAATGAGCAGTTCTTC CATTGPDNEQFF
TRBJ2-3 - many TRBV4-1 TGCGCCAGCAGCCATCGGCCGGCAGGAGTCACAGATACGCAGTATTTT CASSHRPAGVTDTQYF